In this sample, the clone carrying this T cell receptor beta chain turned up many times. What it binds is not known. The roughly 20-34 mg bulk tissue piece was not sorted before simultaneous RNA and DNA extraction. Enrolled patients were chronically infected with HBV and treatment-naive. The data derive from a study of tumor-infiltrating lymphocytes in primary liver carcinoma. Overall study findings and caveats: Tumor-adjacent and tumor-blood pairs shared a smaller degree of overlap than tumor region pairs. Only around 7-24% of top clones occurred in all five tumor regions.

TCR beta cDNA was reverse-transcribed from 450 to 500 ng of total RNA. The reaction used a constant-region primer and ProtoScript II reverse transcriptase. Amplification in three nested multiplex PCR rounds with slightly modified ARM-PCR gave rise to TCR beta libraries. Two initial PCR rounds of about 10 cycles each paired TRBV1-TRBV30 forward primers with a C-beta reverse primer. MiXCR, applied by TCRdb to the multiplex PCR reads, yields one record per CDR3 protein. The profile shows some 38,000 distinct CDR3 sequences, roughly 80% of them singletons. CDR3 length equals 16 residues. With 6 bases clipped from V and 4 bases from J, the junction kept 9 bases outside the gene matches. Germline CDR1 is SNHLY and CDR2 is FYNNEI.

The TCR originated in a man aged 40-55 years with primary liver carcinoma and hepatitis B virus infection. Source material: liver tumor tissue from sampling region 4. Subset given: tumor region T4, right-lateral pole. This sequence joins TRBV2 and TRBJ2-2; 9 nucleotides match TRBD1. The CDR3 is CASRPGTGRSTGELFF. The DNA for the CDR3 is TGTGCCAGCAGGCCCGGGACAGGGCGATCCACCGGGGAGCTGTTTTTT.